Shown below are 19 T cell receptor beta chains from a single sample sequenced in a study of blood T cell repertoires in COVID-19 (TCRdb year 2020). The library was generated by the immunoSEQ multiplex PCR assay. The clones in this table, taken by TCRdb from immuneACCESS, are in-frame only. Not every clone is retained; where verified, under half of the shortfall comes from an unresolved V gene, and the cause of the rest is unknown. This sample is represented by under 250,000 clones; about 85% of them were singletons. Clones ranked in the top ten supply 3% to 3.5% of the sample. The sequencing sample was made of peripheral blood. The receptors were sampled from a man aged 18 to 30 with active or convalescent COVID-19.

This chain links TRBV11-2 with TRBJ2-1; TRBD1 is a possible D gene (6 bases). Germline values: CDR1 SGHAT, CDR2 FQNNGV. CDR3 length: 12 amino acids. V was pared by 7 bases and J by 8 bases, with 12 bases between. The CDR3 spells CASTQGGHEQFF. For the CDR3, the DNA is TGTGCCAGCACACAAGGGGGTCATGAGCAGTTCTTC.

In DNA, the CDR3 is TGTGCCAGCAGTTACTCCGGGACAGCCAGAGGGACCATATATTTT. The encoded protein is CASSYSGTARGTIYF. The chain carries TRBV6-5 and TRBJ1-3, with 7 bases fitting TRBD1. V lost 0 bases and J lost 10; bases outside the gene matches: 9. The CDR3 contains 15 residues. Germline lookup yields CDR1 MNHEY and CDR2 SVGAGI.

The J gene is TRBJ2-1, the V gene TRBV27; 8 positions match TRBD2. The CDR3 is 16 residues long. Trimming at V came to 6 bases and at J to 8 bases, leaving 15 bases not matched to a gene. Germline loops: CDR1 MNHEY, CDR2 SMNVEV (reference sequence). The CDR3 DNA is TGTGCCAGCAGCCCCACGGGACTAGGGTTGTTAGATGAGCAGTTCTTC. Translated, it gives CASSPTGLGLLDEQFF.

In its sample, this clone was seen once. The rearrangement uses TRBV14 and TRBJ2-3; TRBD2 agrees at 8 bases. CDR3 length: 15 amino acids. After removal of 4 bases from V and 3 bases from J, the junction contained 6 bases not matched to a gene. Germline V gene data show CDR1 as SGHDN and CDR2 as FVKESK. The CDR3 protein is CASSLTSGLTDTQYF. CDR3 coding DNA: TGTGCCAGCAGCCTCACTAGCGGACTTACAGATACGCAGTATTTT. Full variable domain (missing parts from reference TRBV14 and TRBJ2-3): EAGVTQFPSHSVIEKGQTVTLRCDPISGHDNLYWYRRVMGKEIKFLLHFVKESKQDESGMPNNRFLAERTGGTYSTLKVQPAELEDSGVYFCASSLTSGLTDTQYFGPGTRLTVL.

This CDR3 is CASSQVKPSGLYEQYF. CDR3 nucleotides: TGCGCCAGCAGCCAAGTTAAGCCTAGCGGCCTTTACGAGCAGTACTTC. The rearrangement joins TRBV4-1 to TRBJ2-7; 7 nucleotides line up with TRBD2. The CDR3 is 16 residues long. The germline gives CDR1 MGHRA, CDR2 YSYEKL. V was pared by 1 base and J by 4 bases, with 10 bases of the junction left unmatched.

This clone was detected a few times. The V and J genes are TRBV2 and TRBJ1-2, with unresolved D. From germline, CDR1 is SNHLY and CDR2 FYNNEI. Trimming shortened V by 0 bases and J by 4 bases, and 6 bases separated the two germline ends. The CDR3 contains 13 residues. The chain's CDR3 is CASSEARLYGYTF. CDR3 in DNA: TGTGCCAGCAGTGAAGCGCGTCTCTATGGCTACACCTTC.

The CDR3 protein is CASSLTSGYEQYF. For the CDR3, the DNA is TGTGCCAGCAGCTTAACTAGCGGTTACGAGCAGTACTTC. The chain has TRBV7-3 and TRBJ2-7; tentatively, D is TRBD2 (6 bases). The germline V gene has CDR1 SGHTA and CDR2 FQGTGA. V gave up 0 bases and J gave up 4 bases, with 7 bases separating them. This CDR3 spans 13 amino acids. Using reference TRBV7-3 and TRBJ2-7 for the parts outside the CDR3, the full variable domain is GAGVSQTPSNKVTEKGKYVELRCDPISGHTALYWYRQSLGQGPEFLIYFQGTGAADDSGLPNDRFFAVRPEGSVSTLKIQRTERGDSAVYLCASSLTSGYEQYFGPGTRLTVT.

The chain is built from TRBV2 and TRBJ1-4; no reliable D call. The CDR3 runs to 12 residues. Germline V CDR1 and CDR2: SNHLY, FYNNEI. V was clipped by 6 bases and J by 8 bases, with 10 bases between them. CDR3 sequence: CASSPSGEKLFF. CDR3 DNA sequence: TGTGCCAGCAGCCCGTCGGGGGAAAAACTGTTTTTT.

The CDR3 coding sequence is TGCGCCAGCAGCCAAGAAGGGACAGCGTATGGCTACACCTTC. It is translated as CASSQEGTAYGYTF. The chain has TRBV4-1 and TRBJ1-2; 7 bases line up with TRBD1. Germline-derived CDR1 and CDR2 are MGHRA and YSYEKL. V lost 0 bases to trimming and J lost 5 bases; unmatched junction nucleotides: 3. The CDR3 loop spans 14 amino acids.

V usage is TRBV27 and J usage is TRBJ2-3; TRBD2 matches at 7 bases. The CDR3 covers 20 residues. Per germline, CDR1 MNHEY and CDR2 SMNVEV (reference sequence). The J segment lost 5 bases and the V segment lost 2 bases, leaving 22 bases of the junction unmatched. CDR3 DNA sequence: TGTGCCAGCAGTTTAGCGCCTCCCGGCAGAGGGAGGGCTAAGGTAGATACGCAGTATTTT. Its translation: CASSLAPPGRGRAKVDTQYF.

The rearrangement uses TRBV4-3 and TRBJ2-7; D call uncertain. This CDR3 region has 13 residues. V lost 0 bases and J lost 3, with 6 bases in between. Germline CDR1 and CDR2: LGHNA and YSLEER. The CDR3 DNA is TGCGCCAGCAGCCAAGATGGCAACTACGAGCAGTACTTC. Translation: CASSQDGNYEQYF.

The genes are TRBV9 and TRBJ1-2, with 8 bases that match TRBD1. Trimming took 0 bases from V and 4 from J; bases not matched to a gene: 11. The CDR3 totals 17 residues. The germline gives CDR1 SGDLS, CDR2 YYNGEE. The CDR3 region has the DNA TGTGCCAGCAGCGTAGCGAGACAGGGGCCCCCGGGCTATGGCTACACCTTC. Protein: CASSVARQGPPGYGYTF.

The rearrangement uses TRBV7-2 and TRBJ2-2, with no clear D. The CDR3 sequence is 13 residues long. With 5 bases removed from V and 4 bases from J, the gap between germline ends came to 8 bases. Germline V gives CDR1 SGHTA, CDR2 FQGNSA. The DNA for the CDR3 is TGTGCCAGCAGCCCCCCCGGCACCGGGGAGCTGTTTTTT. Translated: CASSPPGTGELFF.

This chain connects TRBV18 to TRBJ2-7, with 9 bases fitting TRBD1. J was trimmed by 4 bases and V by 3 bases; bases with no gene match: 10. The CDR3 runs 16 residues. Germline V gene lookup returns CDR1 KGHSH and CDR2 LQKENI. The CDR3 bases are TGTGCCAGCTCACCGCGGGACAGGGTGGCATCGTACGAGCAGTACTTC. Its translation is CASSPRDRVASYEQYF.

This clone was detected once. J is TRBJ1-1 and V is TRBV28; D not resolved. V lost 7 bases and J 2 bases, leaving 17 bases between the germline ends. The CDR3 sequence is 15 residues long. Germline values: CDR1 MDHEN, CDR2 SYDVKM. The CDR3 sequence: CASTPSWALNTEAFF. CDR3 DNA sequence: TGTGCCAGCACCCCTTCTTGGGCCCTTAACACTGAAGCTTTCTTT.

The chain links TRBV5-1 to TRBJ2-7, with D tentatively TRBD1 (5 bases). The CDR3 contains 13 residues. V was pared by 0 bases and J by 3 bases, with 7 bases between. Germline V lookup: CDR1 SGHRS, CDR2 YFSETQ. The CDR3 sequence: CASSLGTIYEQYF. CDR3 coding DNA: TGCGCCAGCAGCTTGGGGACAATCTACGAGCAGTACTTC.

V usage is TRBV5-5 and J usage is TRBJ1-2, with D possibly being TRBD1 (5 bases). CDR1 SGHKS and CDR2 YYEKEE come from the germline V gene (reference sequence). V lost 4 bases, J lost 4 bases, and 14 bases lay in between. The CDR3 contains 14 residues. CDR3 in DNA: TGTGCCAGCAGCCAACGACAGTCTATCTATGGCTACACCTTC. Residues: CASSQRQSIYGYTF. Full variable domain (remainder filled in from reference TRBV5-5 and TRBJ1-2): DAGVTQSPTHLIKTRGQQVTLRCSPISGHKSVSWYQQVLGQGPQFIFQYYEKEERGRGNFPDRFSARQFPNYSSELNVNALLLGDSALYLCASSQRQSIYGYTFGSGTRLTVV.

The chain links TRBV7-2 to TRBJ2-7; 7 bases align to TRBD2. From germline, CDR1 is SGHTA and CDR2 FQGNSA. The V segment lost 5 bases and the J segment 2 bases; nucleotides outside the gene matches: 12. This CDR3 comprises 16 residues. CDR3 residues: CASSPAGTNPAYEQYF. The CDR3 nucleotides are TGTGCCAGCAGCCCGGCCGGGACTAATCCCGCCTACGAGCAGTACTTC.

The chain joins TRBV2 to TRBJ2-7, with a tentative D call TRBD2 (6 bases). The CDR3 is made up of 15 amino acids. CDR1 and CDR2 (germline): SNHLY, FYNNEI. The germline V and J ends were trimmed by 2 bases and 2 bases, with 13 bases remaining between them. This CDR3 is CASSERNGGPYEQYF. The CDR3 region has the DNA TGTGCCAGCAGTGAACGAAATGGAGGGCCCTACGAGCAGTACTTC.